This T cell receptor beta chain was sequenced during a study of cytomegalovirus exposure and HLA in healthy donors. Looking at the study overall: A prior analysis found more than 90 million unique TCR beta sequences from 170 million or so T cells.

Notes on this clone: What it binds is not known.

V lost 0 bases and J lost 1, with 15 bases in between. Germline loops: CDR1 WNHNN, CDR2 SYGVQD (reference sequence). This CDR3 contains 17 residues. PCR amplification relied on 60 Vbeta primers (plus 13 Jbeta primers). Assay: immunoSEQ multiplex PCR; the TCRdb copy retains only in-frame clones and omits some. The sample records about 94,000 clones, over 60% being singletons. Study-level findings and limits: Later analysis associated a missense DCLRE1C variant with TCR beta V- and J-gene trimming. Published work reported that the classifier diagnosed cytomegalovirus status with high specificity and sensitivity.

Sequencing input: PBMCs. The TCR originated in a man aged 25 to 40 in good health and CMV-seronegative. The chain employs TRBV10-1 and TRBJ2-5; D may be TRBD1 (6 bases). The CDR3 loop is CASSESSSGTIQETQYF. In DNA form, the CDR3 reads TGCGCCAGCAGTGAGTCGTCCTCCGGGACAATCCAAGAGACCCAGTACTTC.